This is a list of T cell receptor beta chains from one sample in a study of OX40 agonist ivuxolimab in advanced cancers. Here immunoSEQ multiplex PCR was the method, and the copy in TCRdb shows in-frame clones only, minus some. The sample holds approximately 49,000 clones, 85% seen once. Sequenced material: CD4+ or CD8+ T cells sorted from blood, taken in a trial of the OX40 agonist ivuxolimab. These receptors came from an adult with an advanced solid tumor such as melanoma, head and neck, liver or kidney cancer. Both conserved end residues are part of each CDR3. Each record gives: D gene, V gene, J gene, clone size, CDR3 DNA, CDR3 protein. The D gene is left open where the match is weak. Clone sizes are given selectively: once, few, many, or a class where the clone is expanded.

D gene: -; V gene: TRBV4-1; J gene: TRBJ2-2; clone size: -; CDR3 DNA: TGCGCCAGCAGCCAGGCCAGGGACACCGGGGAGCTGTTTTTT; CDR3 protein: CASSQARDTGELFF
D gene: TRBD1; V gene: TRBV9; J gene: TRBJ1-4; clone size: -; CDR3 DNA: TGTGCCAGCAGCGGCGGGACAGGTAATGAAAAACTGTTTTTT; CDR3 protein: CASSGGTGNEKLFF
D gene: -; V gene: TRBV11-2; J gene: TRBJ2-1; clone size: -; CDR3 DNA: TGTGCCAGCACCTTCTCGAGGAACCACAATGAGCAGTTCTTC; CDR3 protein: CASTFSRNHNEQFF
D gene: TRBD1; V gene: TRBV19; J gene: TRBJ2-7; clone size: -; CDR3 DNA: TGTGCCAGTAGTATGGGGACAGGGGACGAGCAGTACTTC; CDR3 protein: CASSMGTGDEQYF
D gene: TRBD1; V gene: TRBV19; J gene: TRBJ1-1; clone size: -; CDR3 DNA: TGTGCCAGTAGCCTGACAGGGGGCGTTACTGAAGCTTTCTTT; CDR3 protein: CASSLTGGVTEAFF
D gene: -; V gene: TRBV5-6; J gene: TRBJ2-3; clone size: -; CDR3 DNA: TGTGCCAGCAGCCAGACGGGGTTGACAGATACGCAGTATTTT; CDR3 protein: CASSQTGLTDTQYF
D gene: -; V gene: TRBV21-1; J gene: TRBJ2-7; clone size: -; CDR3 DNA: TGTGCCAGCAGCAAAGCTAGGGGGGGTCATCTTTACGAGCAGTACTTC; CDR3 protein: CASSKARGGHLYEQYF
D gene: TRBD1; V gene: TRBV7-3; J gene: TRBJ2-4; clone size: -; CDR3 DNA: TGTGCCAGCAGCTTAATAGGGGGCGCCGACATTCAGTACTTC; CDR3 protein: CASSLIGGADIQYF
D gene: TRBD1; V gene: TRBV6-5; J gene: TRBJ1-2; clone size: -; CDR3 DNA: TGTGCCAGCAGTTCGGGACAGCCTAACTATGGCTACACCTTC; CDR3 protein: CASSSGQPNYGYTF
D gene: TRBD2; V gene: TRBV6-4; J gene: TRBJ2-5; clone size: -; CDR3 DNA: TGTGCCAGCAGTGAATCAGCGGGGGGGCCGGAGACCCAGTACTTC; CDR3 protein: CASSESAGGPETQYF
D gene: -; V gene: TRBV11-2; J gene: TRBJ2-3; clone size: -; CDR3 DNA: TGTGCCAGCAGGGGTAGCACAGATACGCAGTATTTT; CDR3 protein: CASRGSTDTQYF
D gene: -; V gene: TRBV5-1; J gene: TRBJ1-1; clone size: -; CDR3 DNA: TGCGCCAGCAGCTGGGTCGGCACTGAAGCTTTCTTT; CDR3 protein: CASSWVGTEAFF
D gene: -; V gene: TRBV7-8; J gene: TRBJ2-7; clone size: -; CDR3 DNA: TGTGCCAGCAGCCCCCGGGAATTGGGCTCCTACGAGCAGTACTTC; CDR3 protein: CASSPRELGSYEQYF
D gene: TRBD1; V gene: TRBV7-9; J gene: TRBJ1-2; clone size: -; CDR3 DNA: TGTGCCAGCAGGCTGCCGGGACAGGGGGCGGACTATGGCTACACCTTC; CDR3 protein: CASRLPGQGADYGYTF
D gene: TRBD1; V gene: TRBV7-6; J gene: TRBJ2-2; clone size: -; CDR3 DNA: TGTGCCAGCAGCTTCGGGACAGGGGCCGGGGAGCTGTTTTTT; CDR3 protein: CASSFGTGAGELFF
D gene: TRBD2; V gene: TRBV4-3; J gene: TRBJ2-3; clone size: -; CDR3 DNA: TGCGCCAGCAGCCAAGAGAGGCTAGCGGGGGGGCTAGATACGCAGTATTTT; CDR3 protein: CASSQERLAGGLDTQYF
D gene: TRBD1; V gene: TRBV11-2; J gene: TRBJ1-5; clone size: -; CDR3 DNA: TGTGCCAGCAGCCGTACCACAGGGGGCAATCAGCCCCAGCATTTT; CDR3 protein: CASSRTTGGNQPQHF
D gene: -; V gene: TRBV28; J gene: TRBJ2-1; clone size: -; CDR3 DNA: TGTGCCAGCGGACCCGGAGCGGGTCTGAGTAATGAGCAGTTCTTC; CDR3 protein: CASGPGAGLSNEQFF
D gene: -; V gene: TRBV5-1; J gene: TRBJ2-5; clone size: -; CDR3 DNA: TGCGCCAGCAGCTTGACGCACGGTATCGGGGAGACCCAGTACTTC; CDR3 protein: CASSLTHGIGETQYF
D gene: -; V gene: TRBV13; J gene: TRBJ1-1; clone size: -; CDR3 DNA: TGTGCCAGCAGCTTAGGATGGGGGAACACTGAAGCTTTCTTT; CDR3 protein: CASSLGWGNTEAFF
D gene: -; V gene: TRBV5-1; J gene: TRBJ2-2; clone size: -; CDR3 DNA: TGCGCCAGCATGGTAGAGCTTCCGAACACCGGGGAGCTGTTTTTT; CDR3 protein: CASMVELPNTGELFF
D gene: -; V gene: TRBV6-1; J gene: TRBJ2-7; clone size: -; CDR3 DNA: TGTGCCAGCAGTAATCTCTACGAGCAGTACTTC; CDR3 protein: CASSNLYEQYF
D gene: -; V gene: TRBV9; J gene: TRBJ1-1; clone size: -; CDR3 DNA: TGTGCCAGCAGCGCGGGGGGGAGGAACACTGAAGCTTTCTTT; CDR3 protein: CASSAGGRNTEAFF
D gene: -; V gene: TRBV20-1; J gene: TRBJ1-1; clone size: -; CDR3 DNA: TGCAGCCCTGTAGGGGACACTGAAGCTTTCTTT; CDR3 protein: CSPVGDTEAFF
D gene: -; V gene: TRBV28; J gene: TRBJ2-5; clone size: -; CDR3 DNA: TGTGCCAGCAGTGTGTGGGAGACCCAGTACTTC; CDR3 protein: CASSVWETQYF
D gene: -; V gene: TRBV4-1; J gene: TRBJ1-6; clone size: -; CDR3 DNA: TGCGCCAGCAGCCAAGTGGGGGACTGGAATTCACCCCTCCACTTT; CDR3 protein: CASSQVGDWNSPLHF
D gene: -; V gene: TRBV14; J gene: TRBJ2-7; clone size: -; CDR3 DNA: TGTGCCAGCAGCCAAGATCCCGAAGGGACCTACGAGCAGTACTTC; CDR3 protein: CASSQDPEGTYEQYF
D gene: -; V gene: TRBV5-6; J gene: TRBJ2-3; clone size: -; CDR3 DNA: TGTGCCAGCAGCTTGGGATTGTACACAGATACGCAGTATTTT; CDR3 protein: CASSLGLYTDTQYF
D gene: TRBD1; V gene: TRBV5-4; J gene: TRBJ2-7; clone size: few; CDR3 DNA: TGTGCCAGCAGCGGGGAGGACAGGGAGAGCTCCTACGAGCAGTACTTC; CDR3 protein: CASSGEDRESSYEQYF
D gene: -; V gene: TRBV2; J gene: TRBJ2-6; clone size: -; CDR3 DNA: TGTGCCAGTGCCGGGGTTAACCCCTCTGGGGCCAACGTCCTGACTTTC; CDR3 protein: CASAGVNPSGANVLTF
D gene: -; V gene: TRBV7-9; J gene: TRBJ2-7; clone size: -; CDR3 DNA: TGTGCCAGCGGCGTGGAGGTGATACACGAGCAGTACTTC; CDR3 protein: CASGVEVIHEQYF
D gene: -; V gene: TRBV21-1; J gene: TRBJ1-2; clone size: once; CDR3 DNA: TGTGCCAGCAGTTTTAGCCCAGGGGGCGATTTTTCCTATGGCTACACCTTC; CDR3 protein: CASSFSPGGDFSYGYTF
D gene: -; V gene: TRBV6-5; J gene: TRBJ1-1; clone size: -; CDR3 DNA: TGTGCCAGCAGTTACTCGAAGGGGGGTTGGAACACTGAAGCTTTCTTT; CDR3 protein: CASSYSKGGWNTEAFF
D gene: TRBD2; V gene: TRBV19; J gene: TRBJ2-5; clone size: -; CDR3 DNA: TGTGCCAGTAGTATCGGACTAGGCTATAGAGAGACCCAGTACTTC; CDR3 protein: CASSIGLGYRETQYF
D gene: -; V gene: TRBV19; J gene: TRBJ1-5; clone size: -; CDR3 DNA: TGTGCCAGTAGTATCAAAGCTGGGGCTAGACCCCAGCATTTT; CDR3 protein: CASSIKAGARPQHF
D gene: -; V gene: TRBV9; J gene: TRBJ1-4; clone size: few; CDR3 DNA: TGTGCCAGCAGCGTAGGTTGGGGGCTGAGTGAAAAACTGTTTTTT; CDR3 protein: CASSVGWGLSEKLFF
D gene: -; V gene: TRBV27; J gene: TRBJ1-1; clone size: -; CDR3 DNA: TGTGCCAGCAGTTTGGTCGAGAACACTGAAGCTTTCTTT; CDR3 protein: CASSLVENTEAFF
D gene: TRBD1; V gene: TRBV6-5; J gene: TRBJ1-1; clone size: -; CDR3 DNA: TGTGCCAGCAGTTACGGGGACAGGGAGACTGAAGCTTTCTTT; CDR3 protein: CASSYGDRETEAFF
D gene: TRBD2; V gene: TRBV9; J gene: TRBJ2-2; clone size: -; CDR3 DNA: TGTGCCAGCTGGGGGGGCACCGGGGAGCTGTTTTTT; CDR3 protein: CASWGGTGELFF
D gene: -; V gene: TRBV14; J gene: TRBJ1-2; clone size: few; CDR3 DNA: TGTGCCAGCAGCCAAGTGAACTTATATGGCTACACCTTC; CDR3 protein: CASSQVNLYGYTF
D gene: -; V gene: TRBV25-1; J gene: TRBJ1-1; clone size: few; CDR3 DNA: TGTGCCAGCAGTGAACCGGGACGGTCAAAAGAAGCTTTCTTT; CDR3 protein: CASSEPGRSKEAFF